The 22 T cell receptor beta chains below all came from one sample that was sequenced in a study of T-cell memory formation after mild COVID-19. TCRdb recomputed calls from the 5' RACE reads with MiXCR, one row per CDR3 protein. This table has 350,000 to 450,000 distinct CDR3 sequences, about 15% appearing once. Material: PBMCs or a T cell subset sorted from them (not recorded which). Receptor source: a young man who had mild COVID-19 (a few samples of this study predate the infection). Cell type and time point are not known.

This clonotype has just a few counts. The chain carries TRBV3-1 and TRBJ2-1; 9 positions match TRBD1. J was trimmed by 5 bases and V by 4 bases; bases with no gene match: 9. The CDR3 has 16 residues. CDR1 and CDR2 (germline): LGHDT, YNNKEL (reference sequence). The CDR3 sequence is CASSRHGTGNHNEQFF. CDR3 DNA sequence: TGTGCCAGCAGCCGCCACGGGACAGGGAATCACAATGAGCAGTTCTTC.

This rearrangement joins TRBV29-1 to TRBJ1-4; no reliable D call. Germline values: CDR1 SQVTM, CDR2 ANQGSEA. The ends were cut back, 4 bases at V and 5 bases at J, with 11 bases in the middle. The CDR3 length is 13 residues. The CDR3 DNA sequence: TGCAGCGTTGGTCGTCACTCGAATGAAAAACTGTTTTTT. Translated, it gives CSVGRHSNEKLFF.

This clonotype was counted only a few times. The chain has TRBV18 and TRBJ2-7; 8 nucleotides match TRBD1. The CDR3 spans 14 residues. With V trimmed by 3 bases and J by 2 bases, 3 bases remained unmatched. Germline lookup yields CDR1 KGHSH and CDR2 LQKENI. CDR3 nucleotide sequence: TGTGCCAGCTCACCTAGACAGGGGACCTACGAGCAGTACGTC. It specifies CASSPRQGTYEQYV.

This clonotype has a handful of counts. The chain couples TRBV13 to TRBJ2-7; TRBD1 agrees at 10 bases. Germline V gives CDR1 PRHDT, CDR2 FYEKMQ (reference sequence). J was trimmed by 5 bases and V by 2 bases; bases with no gene match: 9. The CDR3 is made up of 16 amino acids. The CDR3 protein is CASSLPRDRGPDEQYF. CDR3 sequence (DNA): TGTGCCAGCAGCTTACCACGTGACAGGGGGCCCGACGAGCAGTACTTC.

This clonotype has a count of ten or more. The V call is TRBV12-3 or TRBV12-4, the J call TRBJ2-3; D is uncertain. CDR3 size: 15 residues. V gave up 7 bases and J gave up 0 bases, with 14 bases separating them. The DNA of the CDR3 is TGTGCCAGCAACCGACCCCAAGGCAGCACAGATACGCAGTATTTT. This gives the protein CASNRPQGSTDTQYF.

This clonotype was recorded a few times. The rearrangement links TRBV4-2 to TRBJ2-5; 8 bases match TRBD2. This CDR3 region has 17 residues. The ends lost 4 bases at V and 9 bases at J; junction bases unmatched: 19. The germline V gene has CDR1 LGHNA and CDR2 YNFKEQ. The CDR3 loop reads CASSPPNLAGSPPAQYF. Here the CDR3 DNA reads TGTGCCAGCAGCCCGCCCAATTTAGCGGGGAGTCCCCCTGCCCAGTACTTC.

Only a few counts were recorded for this clonotype. The rearrangement uses TRBV20-1 and TRBJ1-6, with 7 bases fitting TRBD1. The trim removed 8 bases at V and 1 base at J, leaving 11 bases unmatched. The CDR3 runs 16 residues. CDR1 and CDR2 (germline): DFQATT, SNEGSKA (reference sequence). CDR3 residues: CSLSKGAGSYNSPLHF. As DNA, the CDR3 is TGCAGTCTCTCAAAGGGGGCGGGGTCCTATAATTCACCCCTCCACTTT.

This clonotype has a handful of counts. V gene TRBV9 combines with J gene TRBJ2-7, with D possibly TRBD1 on 6 matching bases. CDR3 length: 14 amino acids. Germline V lookup: CDR1 SGDLS, CDR2 YYNGEE. The ends were cut back, 0 bases at V and 3 bases at J, with 10 bases in the middle. The CDR3 reads CASSVAGQNYEQYF. The DNA of the CDR3 is TGTGCCAGCAGCGTAGCCGGACAGAACTACGAGCAGTACTTC.

The rearrangement uses TRBV13 and TRBJ2-1, with 11 positions matching TRBD2. CDR1 and CDR2 (germline): PRHDT, FYEKMQ (reference sequence). The CDR3 contains 15 residues. Trimming cost V 5 bases and J 9 bases; bases outside gene matches: 9. The CDR3 DNA is TGTGCCAGCAGCGGGTTAGCGGGGGGGCACGTTGAGCAGTTCTTC. This sequence encodes CASSGLAGGHVEQFF. Filled out from reference TRBV13 and TRBJ2-1, the complete variable domain reads AAGVIQSPRHLIKEKRETATLKCYPIPRHDTVYWYQQGPGQDPQFLISFYEKMQSDKGSIPDRFSAQQFSDYHSELNMSSLELGDSALYFCASSGLAGGHVEQFFGPGTRLTVL.

There are a few counts of this clonotype. The V gene is TRBV27, the J gene TRBJ1-5; D perhaps matches TRBD1 (6 bases). Germline assignment: CDR1 MNHEY and CDR2 SMNVEV (reference sequence). The CDR3 has 13 amino acids. V lost 4 bases and J lost 8, with 12 bases in between. The CDR3 here is CASSYTTGKPQHF. The CDR3, as DNA: TGTGCCAGCAGTTATACCACAGGGAAGCCCCAGCATTTT.

Many counts were recorded for this clonotype. The V call is TRBV28, the J call TRBJ1-5, with D tentatively TRBD1 (5 bases). V lost 5 bases to trimming and J lost 4 bases, with 9 bases between them. Germline CDR1 MDHEN, CDR2 SYDVKM. The CDR3 has 13 residues. The CDR3 DNA follows: TGTGCCAGCAGTCCTGACAGAAATCAGCCCCAGCATTTT. Amino acid sequence: CASSPDRNQPQHF.

This chain uses TRBV2 with TRBJ1-2; D not resolved. CDR1 and CDR2 from the germline V gene are SNHLY and FYNNEI. The CDR3 has 14 residues. Trimming left V 4 bases short and J 4 bases short, with 13 bases between. The CDR3 protein is CASSGTSGPYGYTF. CDR3 bases: TGTGCCAGCAGTGGGACCTCCGGGCCCTATGGCTACACCTTC.

This clonotype has only a few counts. The genes are TRBV20-1 and TRBJ1-5; D perhaps matches TRBD1 (5 bases). V was shortened by 3 bases and J by 5 bases, with 11 bases between the two germline ends. The CDR3 has 13 amino acids. The germline CDR1 and CDR2 sequences are DFQATT and SNEGSKA (reference sequence). CDR3 region: CSARGQGYQPQHF. Here the CDR3 DNA reads TGCAGTGCTAGGGGGCAGGGTTATCAGCCCCAGCATTTT.

This clonotype showed up many times. V usage is TRBV5-8 and J usage is TRBJ2-7; TRBD2 might be the D (5 bases). The germline V and J ends were trimmed by 4 bases and 0 bases, with 14 bases remaining between them. This CDR3 comprises 15 residues. The germline CDR1 and CDR2 sequences are SGHTS and YDEGEE. In DNA form, the CDR3 reads TGTGCCAGCAGCCCGGGGATACTTAACTCCTACGAGCAGTACTTC. Translating it yields CASSPGILNSYEQYF.

J is TRBJ2-5 and V is TRBV18, with D possibly matching TRBD1 (6 bases). The length of the CDR3 is 15 residues. The germline V gene encodes CDR1 KGHSH and CDR2 LQKENI. V lost 2 bases and J 5 bases, leaving 15 bases between the germline ends. The DNA of the CDR3 is TGTGCCAGCTCACCAGGGGCAGGGGTCCTGGAGACCCAGTACTTC. It encodes CASSPGAGVLETQYF.

The rearrangement joins TRBV5-1 to TRBJ2-1; no firm D call. CDR3 length: 13 amino acids. Germline V CDR1 and CDR2: SGHRS, YFSETQ. Between the trimmed V and J ends, which lost 1 base and 7 bases, there was a span of 9 bases. DNA of the CDR3: TGCGCCAGCAGCTTGTCTGTCGGGAATGAGCAGTTCTTC. It translates to CASSLSVGNEQFF.

This clonotype was seen a handful of times. V and J are TRBV6-5 and TRBJ2-2; possibly TRBD1 or TRBD2 for D (5 bases each). There are 15 residues in the CDR3. Trimming took 0 bases from V and 6 from J, leaving 11 bases between them. The germline gives CDR1 MNHEY, CDR2 SVGAGI. In DNA, the CDR3 is TGTGCCAGCAGTTACTCGTGGGGCGGGTCCGGGGAGCTGTTTTTT. It yields the protein CASSYSWGGSGELFF.

This chain connects TRBV12-3 or TRBV12-4 to TRBJ1-4, with 7 nucleotides matching TRBD1. J was trimmed by 13 bases and V by 1 base; bases with no gene match: 3. CDR3 length: 12 amino acids. The CDR3 is CASSLVRTGLFF. CDR3 nucleotide sequence: TGTGCCAGCAGTTTAGTTAGGACAGGACTGTTTTTT.

This sequence joins TRBV5-1 and TRBJ2-5, with D hard to call. V was pared by 4 bases and J by 4 bases, with 14 bases between. The CDR3 has 14 residues. Looked up from germline, CDR1 is SGHRS and CDR2 is YFSETQ. The CDR3 protein is CASSPDPNTETQYF. The CDR3 DNA sequence: TGCGCCAGCAGCCCGGACCCGAACACAGAGACCCAGTACTTC.

This clonotype occurred many times. The rearrangement joins TRBV6-5 to TRBJ2-6; D perhaps matches TRBD2 (6 bases). V dropped 0 bases and J dropped 1 base, with 7 bases sitting between them. Germline V gene sequence: CDR1 MNHEY, CDR2 SVGAGI. The CDR3 sequence is 16 residues long. The CDR3: CASSYSGGSGANVLTF. The CDR3, as DNA: TGTGCCAGCAGTTACTCGGGGGGTTCTGGGGCCAACGTCCTGACTTTC.

This chain links TRBV7-2 with TRBJ2-5, with 12 nucleotides matching TRBD2. CDR1 and CDR2 (germline): SGHTA, FQGNSA. CDR3 length: 16 residues. The V gene end was trimmed by 5 bases and the J gene end by 5 bases; junction bases not matched to a gene: 9. The CDR3 nucleotides are TGTGCCAGCAGCACCCGCGCCGGGACTAGCGGGGAGACCCAGTACTTC. It translates to CASSTRAGTSGETQYF.

The chain uses TRBV11-2 and TRBJ1-1; D unclear. CDR1 and CDR2 (germline): SGHAT, FQNNGV. The CDR3 is made up of 12 amino acids. Trimming stripped 1 base from V and 6 bases from J, with 6 bases between. This CDR3 reads CASSLVEAEAFF. The CDR3 nucleotides read TGTGCCAGCAGCTTAGTCGAAGCTGAAGCTTTCTTT.